Listed below are T cell receptor beta chains from one sample, sequenced in a study of control samples from healthy donors and cancer patients. Assay used: immunoSEQ multiplex PCR; TCRdb lists only in-frame clones, some missing. Among 95,000 to 150,000 clones, around 87% were seen once, and the ten largest hold over 2.5%. Sequencing was carried out using blood. The origin of the receptors is a man in his fifties or sixties in good health. The CDR3 runs from the conserved cysteine through the conserved F or W. The D gene is left open where the match is weak. Clone size, where shown, is once, few, many, or a class for clones that have expanded.

V gene	clone size	D gene	J gene	CDR3 DNA	CDR3 protein
TRBV10-3	NA	NA	TRBJ1-5	TGTGCCATCAGTGAGCGACATACTAGCAATCAGCCCCAGCATTTT	CAISERHTSNQPQHF
TRBV4-3	few	NA	TRBJ2-2	TGCGCCAGCAGCCCAGGGCCCGGGGAGCTGTTTTTT	CASSPGPGELFF
TRBV19	NA	NA	TRBJ1-2	TGTGCCAGTAGGGATGGGATCTATGGCTACACCTTC	CASRDGIYGYTF
TRBV3-1/TRBV3-2	NA	NA	TRBJ1-6	TGTGCCAGCAGCCAAGATCGCCATTCACCCCTCCACTTT	CASSQDRHSPLHF
TRBV5-6	NA	NA	TRBJ1-5	TGTGCCAGCAGCTTGTCGGGGGGTAAATTTTTAAATCAGCCCCAGCATTTT	CASSLSGGKFLNQPQHF
TRBV7-2	NA	NA	TRBJ2-7	TGTGCCAGCAGCTTTTACGGAACAGGGAGGAACGAGCAGTACTTC	CASSFYGTGRNEQYF
TRBV5-1	NA	TRBD2	TRBJ2-6	TGCGCCAGCGCCCCGGGGGGTAGCTCTGGGGCCAACGTCCTGACTTTC	CASAPGGSSGANVLTF
TRBV29-1	NA	NA	TRBJ2-7	TGCAGCGTTGAGTCAGGGCGGACCGGAATCGAGCAGTACTTC	CSVESGRTGIEQYF
TRBV3-1/TRBV3-2	NA	NA	TRBJ2-2	TGTGCCAGCAGCCGGTCAGGGAACCCCGGGGAGCTGTTTTTT	CASSRSGNPGELFF
TRBV3-1/TRBV3-2	NA	NA	TRBJ1-2	TGTGCCAGCAGCCTCTCCGGAGGCTACACCTTC	CASSLSGGYTF
TRBV9	NA	TRBD2	TRBJ2-3	TGTGCCAGCAGCATCGGGACTAGCGGGGGGGCACTAAGAGGCACAGATACGCAGTATTTT	CASSIGTSGGALRGTDTQYF
TRBV3-1/TRBV3-2	NA	NA	TRBJ1-5	TGTGCCAGCAGTCCAGCAAGAGACAATCAGCCCCAGCATTTT	CASSPARDNQPQHF
TRBV6-4	NA	NA	TRBJ2-4	TGTGCCACCAACCCGGCGGGGCGGGGCACCAAAAACATTCAGTACTTC	CATNPAGRGTKNIQYF
TRBV19	NA	NA	TRBJ2-4	TGTGCCAGTAGTACATCCTTGACAGTTAACATTCAGTACTTC	CASSTSLTVNIQYF
TRBV2	few	NA	TRBJ1-1	TGTGCCAGCAGTGTACAGGAGATGAACACTGAAGCTTTCTTT	CASSVQEMNTEAFF
TRBV7-2	few	NA	TRBJ1-6	TGTGCCAGCAGCCAACACCCCGCGATCCCAGGGTATTCACCCCTCCACTTT	CASSQHPAIPGYSPLHF
TRBV9	few	TRBD1	TRBJ2-7	TGTGCCAGCAGCGTAGCCGGACAGGGTGTGTACGAGCAGTACTTC	CASSVAGQGVYEQYF
TRBV9	NA	TRBD2	TRBJ2-2	TGTGCCAGCACCCTAGCGGGGTCTGACACCGGGGAGCTGTTTTTT	CASTLAGSDTGELFF
TRBV19	NA	TRBD1	TRBJ2-2	TGTGCCAGTAGACTCGGGACAGGTAACACCGGGGAGCTGTTTTTT	CASRLGTGNTGELFF
TRBV10-3	NA	NA	TRBJ1-2	TGTGCCATCAGTGACCGGGGGGACTATGGCTACACCTTC	CAISDRGDYGYTF
TRBV5-4	NA	NA	TRBJ1-4	TGTGCCAGCAGCAACGTAGGGGGATTAGATGAAAAACTGTTTTTT	CASSNVGGLDEKLFF
TRBV7-8	NA	NA	TRBJ2-7	TGTGCCAGCAGCTTAGAGAGGATCCACGAGCAGTACTTC	CASSLERIHEQYF
TRBV4-1	once	NA	TRBJ2-6	TGCGCCAGCAGCCAACTACCCTTCCCGGGACCCCCAAACCGCTCTGGGGCCAACGTCCTGACTTTC	CASSQLPFPGPPNRSGANVLTF
TRBV7-7	NA	TRBD1	TRBJ2-1	TGTGCTAGCAGCTTCGAAGACAGGGGTCGACGGAATGAGCAGTTCTTC	CASSFEDRGRRNEQFF
TRBV15	NA	NA	TRBJ1-1	TGTGCCACCAGCAGATCCAGGGCCGCTGGGGACACTGAAGCTTTCTTT	CATSRSRAAGDTEAFF
TRBV10-2	NA	TRBD1	TRBJ1-1	TGCGCCAGCAGTGTGGACAGGGATGAAGCTTTCTTT	CASSVDRDEAFF
TRBV7-2	NA	TRBD2	TRBJ2-4	TGTGCCAGCAGGAGTAGCGGGGGGCCCGCCACGGCCAAAAACATTCAGTACTTC	CASRSSGGPATAKNIQYF
TRBV30	NA	TRBD1	TRBJ1-2	TGTGCCTGGTCGGGACAGGGGTTTTTTGGCTACACCTTC	CAWSGQGFFGYTF
TRBV7-9	NA	NA	TRBJ1-4	TGTGCCAGCAGCTTAGGTGGGGCTAAGGAAAAACTGTTTTTT	CASSLGGAKEKLFF
TRBV28	once	NA	TRBJ1-1	TGTGCCAGCATGCTGCCGACCGGGGGGAGGAAGGAAGCTTTCTTT	CASMLPTGGRKEAFF
TRBV2	NA	TRBD2	TRBJ2-1	TGTGCCAGCAGTGGGGAGGGGATACGAAGGGCAGATAAGTTCTTC	CASSGEGIRRADKFF
TRBV27	NA	NA	TRBJ1-4	TGTGCCAGCAGTTTAAACGGACTTAATGAAAAACTGTTTTTT	CASSLNGLNEKLFF
TRBV27	few	NA	TRBJ2-3	TGTGCCAGCAGTTTATCTTCGGGACAAGGCACAGATACGCAGTATTTT	CASSLSSGQGTDTQYF
TRBV5-1	NA	TRBD1	TRBJ1-2	TGCGCCAGCAGCTTGGTCTCACAGGGGAAGGGCTACACCTTC	CASSLVSQGKGYTF
TRBV7-3	NA	NA	TRBJ1-3	TGTGCCAGCAGCCTGCTATATTTT	CASSLLYF
TRBV27	NA	NA	TRBJ2-1	TGTGCCAGCAGTCCCGCATCAGGGGGGTTCTGGAATGAGCAGTTCTTC	CASSPASGGFWNEQFF
TRBV5-3	once	NA	TRBJ1-1	TGTGCCAGAAGCTTGGGACTTTCCGGGACTGAAGCTTTCTTT	CARSLGLSGTEAFF
TRBV19	NA	NA	TRBJ2-5	TGTGCCAGTTCCGTCGCCGGGGCGACGGGTGAGACCCAGTACTTC	CASSVAGATGETQYF
TRBV19	once	NA	TRBJ2-5	TGTGCCAGTCGTTCCACAGAGCGAGAGACCCAGTACTTC	CASRSTERETQYF
TRBV7-2	NA	NA	TRBJ2-1	TGTGCCAGCAGCTCCACCTCCGGGGCTCGGAATGAGCAGTTCTTC	CASSSTSGARNEQFF
TRBV5-6	NA	NA	TRBJ2-3	TGTGCCAGCAGCGACTCAAGGATGGATACGCAGTATTTT	CASSDSRMDTQYF
TRBV7-9	NA	NA	TRBJ1-1	TGTGCCAGCAGCTTCGACCTCACTATGGGGACTGAAGCTTTCTTT	CASSFDLTMGTEAFF
TRBV3-1/TRBV3-2	NA	TRBD1	TRBJ1-1	TGTGCCAGCAGCCAACAGGGGGCGAACACTGAAGCTTTCTTT	CASSQQGANTEAFF
TRBV7-2	NA	TRBD1	TRBJ1-4	TGTGCCAGCAGCTTAACCGGGACAGGGGTAGAAAAACTGTTTTTT	CASSLTGTGVEKLFF
TRBV23-1	NA	TRBD1	TRBJ1-6	TGCGCCAGCAGTCCACGGGACAGCTATAATTCACCCCTCCACTTT	CASSPRDSYNSPLHF
TRBV30	NA	NA	TRBJ1-1	TGTGCCTGGACAAAGGGAAACACTGAAGCTTTCTTT	CAWTKGNTEAFF
TRBV29-1	NA	TRBD2	TRBJ2-1	TGCAGCGTGCCGGGACTAGCGGGGGCCCGAAGCTCCTACAATGAGCAGTTCTTC	CSVPGLAGARSSYNEQFF
TRBV11-2	NA	NA	TRBJ2-1	TGTGCCAGCAGCTTAGACAGGGCGTCTAACAATGAGCAGTTCTTC	CASSLDRASNNEQFF
TRBV6-6	NA	NA	TRBJ2-1	TGTGCCAGCAGTTACACGGAAGCGGCCCAGTTCTTC	CASSYTEAAQFF
TRBV4-1	NA	NA	TRBJ1-3	TGCGCCAGCAGCCAAGAGCGGGCGTTGGACACCATATATTTT	CASSQERALDTIYF
TRBV7-2	NA	NA	TRBJ1-6	TGTGCCAGCAGCTTAGAAGGAGGAGTGGGATCACCCCTCCACTTT	CASSLEGGVGSPLHF
TRBV5-5	NA	NA	TRBJ1-2	TGTGCCAGCAGCTCCGCGACGGATCTAGGGGACTATGGCTACACCTTC	CASSSATDLGDYGYTF
TRBV4-1	NA	NA	TRBJ1-3	TGCGCCAGCAGCCAAGAAGGCCCGCACTCTGGAAACACCATATATTTT	CASSQEGPHSGNTIYF
TRBV20-1	once	NA	TRBJ1-2	TGCAGTGCTAGCGACAGCTATGGCTACACCTTC	CSASDSYGYTF
TRBV27	NA	NA	TRBJ1-2	TGTGCCAGCAGTTCATACTCTCAGGGACCCAGCAACTATGGCTACACCTTC	CASSSYSQGPSNYGYTF
TRBV4-3	NA	NA	TRBJ2-3	TGCGCCAGCAGCCAAGAAGGTCCCGCAGATACGCAGTATTTT	CASSQEGPADTQYF
TRBV11-1	NA	NA	TRBJ2-7	TGTGCCAGCAGAAGACTGCAGGGTTGGGTTTACTGCGAGCAGTACTTC	CASRRLQGWVYCEQYF